This TCR beta chain was recovered during a study of blood T cell repertoires in COVID-19. The V gene lost 3 bases and the J gene lost 3 bases, with 8 bases spanning the gap. Germline CDR1 is MDHEN and CDR2 is SYDVKM. The CDR3 loop spans 14 amino acids. Patients in Seattle were enrolled during active infection, then followed longitudinally. TCRdb keeps only in-frame clones here, not all; method: immunoSEQ multiplex PCR. The data hold around 60,000 clones, with 60% to 85% observed a single time. This chain links TRBV28 with TRBJ2-2, with no clear D. The material sequenced was peripheral blood. This receptor was identified in a man aged 30 to 39 with COVID-19, enrolled during active disease. Here the CDR3 reads CASSLRYDTGELFF. CDR3 in DNA: TGTGCCAGCAGTTTGCGATATGACACCGGGGAGCTGTTTTTT. Based on the CDR3 plus reference TRBV28 and TRBJ2-2, the full variable domain is DVKVTQSSRYLVKRTGEKVFLECVQDMDHENMFWYRQDPGLGLRLIYFSYDVKMKEKGDIPEGYSVSREKKERFSLILESASTNQTSMYLCASSLRYDTGELFFGEGSRLTVL.